These 3 T cell receptor beta chains were sequenced from one sample in a study of cytomegalovirus exposure and HLA in healthy donors. Both 60 Vbeta primers and 13 Jbeta primers went into the PCR. Clones were read by immunoSEQ multiplex PCR, and TCRdb kept only the in-frame ones, dropping some. In the table there are about 130,000 clones, about 83% of which are singletons. The sample comprised PBMCs. These receptors all come from a girl aged 2 to 9 in good health and CMV-seronegative.

The genes are TRBV29-1 and TRBJ1-1; 7 nucleotides line up with TRBD1. Trimming removed 8 bases from V and 1 base from J; junction bases left unmatched: 4. CDR1 SQVTM and CDR2 ANQGSEA come from the germline V gene. CDR3 length: 12 amino acids. The CDR3 DNA reads as TGCAGCTCCGGGACAGAGAACACTGAAGCTTTCTTT. Protein product: CSSGTENTEAFF. Together with reference TRBV29-1 and TRBJ1-1, the CDR3 gives the full variable domain: SAVISQKPSRDICQRGTSLTIQCQVDSQVTMMFWYRQQPGQSLTLIATANQGSEATYESGFVIDKFPISRPNLTFSTLTVSNMSPEDSSIYLCSSGTENTEAFFGQGTRLTVV.

In this sample, this clone turned up a few times. V is TRBV6-5 and J is TRBJ1-5; 9 positions agree with TRBD1. CDR3 length equals 14 residues. Germline values: CDR1 MNHEY, CDR2 SVGAGI. After removal of 6 bases from V and 2 bases from J, the junction contained 2 bases not matched to a gene. In nucleotides, the CDR3 is TGTGCCAGCAGCCGGACAGGGGGCAATCAGCCCCAGCATTTT. Translated: CASSRTGGNQPQHF.

The V and J genes are TRBV6-5 and TRBJ1-2; 7 bases fit TRBD1. Per the germline V gene, CDR1 is MNHEY and CDR2 is SVGAGI. Unmatched junction bases numbered 8, after V lost 6 bases and J lost 4 bases. The CDR3 totals 14 residues. DNA for the CDR3: TGTGCCAGCAGAAGACAGGGAAGCGCCTATGGCTACACCTTC. Translation gives CASRRQGSAYGYTF.